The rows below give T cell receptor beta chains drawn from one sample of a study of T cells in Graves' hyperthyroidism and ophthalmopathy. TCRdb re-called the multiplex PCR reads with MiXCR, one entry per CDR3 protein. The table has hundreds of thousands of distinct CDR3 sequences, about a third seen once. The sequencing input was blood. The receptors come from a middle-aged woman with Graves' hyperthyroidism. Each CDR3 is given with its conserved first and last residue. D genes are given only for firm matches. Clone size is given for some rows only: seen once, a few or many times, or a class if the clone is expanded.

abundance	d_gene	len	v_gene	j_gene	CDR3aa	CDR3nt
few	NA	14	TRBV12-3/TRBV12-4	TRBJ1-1	CASSRSGLRTEAFF	TGTGCCAGCAGTCGGTCAGGGTTAAGGACTGAAGCTTTCTTT
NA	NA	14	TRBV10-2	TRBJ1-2	CASSDLGSYYGYTF	TGCGCCAGCAGTGACTTAGGATCCTATTATGGCTACACCTTC
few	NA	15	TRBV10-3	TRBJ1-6	CAISESERANSPLHF	TGTGCCATCAGTGAGTCGGAAAGGGCTAATTCACCCCTCCACTTT
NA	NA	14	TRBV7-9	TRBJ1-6	CASRPGLQNSPLHF	TGTGCCAGCCGACCCGGGTTACAAAATTCACCCCTCCACTTT
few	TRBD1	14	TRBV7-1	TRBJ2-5	CASSAGGAEETQYF	TGTGCCAGCAGCGCAGGGGGCGCCGAGGAGACCCAGTACTTC
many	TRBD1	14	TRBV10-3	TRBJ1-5	CAISGTGENQPQHF	TGTGCCATCAGTGGTACAGGGGAGAATCAGCCCCAGCATTTT
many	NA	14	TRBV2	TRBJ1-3	CASSKEAGGNTIYF	TGTGCCAGCAGTAAGGAGGCGGGTGGAAACACCATATATTTT
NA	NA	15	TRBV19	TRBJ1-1	CASSTPQGRDTEAFF	TGTGCCAGTAGTACCCCCCAGGGAAGGGACACTGAAGCTTTCTTT
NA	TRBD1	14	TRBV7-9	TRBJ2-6	CASSTDRGDNVLTF	TGTGCCAGCAGCACGGACAGGGGGGACAACGTCCTGACTTTC
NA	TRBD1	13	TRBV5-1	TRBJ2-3	CASSDRAGDTQYF	TGCGCCAGCAGCGACAGGGCGGGAGATACGCAGTATTTT
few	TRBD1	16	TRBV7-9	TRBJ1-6	CASSPGQGRLNSPLHF	TGTGCCAGCAGTCCCGGACAGGGCCGGCTTAATTCACCCCTCCACTTT
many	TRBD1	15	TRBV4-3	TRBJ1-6	CASSQEGQGDSPLHF	TGCGCCAGCAGCCAGGAGGGACAGGGGGATTCACCCCTCCACTTT
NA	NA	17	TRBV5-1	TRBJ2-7	CASSPPRAGQRSYEQYF	TGCGCCAGCAGCCCCCCGAGGGCAGGGCAACGGTCCTACGAGCAGTACTTC
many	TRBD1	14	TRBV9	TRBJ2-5	CASSVNRGRETQYF	TGTGCCAGCAGCGTTAACAGGGGGCGAGAGACCCAGTACTTC
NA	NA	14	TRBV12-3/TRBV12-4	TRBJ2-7	CASSDQTTGNEQYF	TGTGCCAGCTCAGACCAAACTACAGGGAACGAGCAGTACTTC
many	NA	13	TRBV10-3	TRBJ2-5	CAISTGGQETQYF	TGTGCCATCAGTACCGGGGGCCAAGAGACCCAGTACTTC
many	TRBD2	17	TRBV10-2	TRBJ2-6	CASKASGAVSGANVLTF	TGCGCCAGCAAGGCCAGCGGGGCGGTCTCTGGGGCCAACGTCCTGACTTTC
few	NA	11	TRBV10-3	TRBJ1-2	CATSETGGYTF	TGTGCCACCAGTGAGACAGGTGGCTACACCTTC
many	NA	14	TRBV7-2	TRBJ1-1	CASSLIAANTEAFF	TGTGCCAGCAGCTTGATAGCCGCGAACACTGAAGCTTTCTTT
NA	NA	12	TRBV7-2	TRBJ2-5	CASSEYQETQYF	TGTGCCAGCAGCGAATACCAAGAGACCCAGTACTTC
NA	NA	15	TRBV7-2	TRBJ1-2	CASSLGAERLEGYTF	TGTGCCAGCAGCTTAGGAGCAGAAAGATTGGAGGGCTACACCTTC
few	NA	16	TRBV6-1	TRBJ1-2	CASSDGPYSRDYGYTF	TGTGCCAGCAGTGATGGGCCTTACTCTCGGGACTATGGCTACACCTTC
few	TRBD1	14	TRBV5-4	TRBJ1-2	CASSSPRDSYGYTF	TGTGCCAGCAGCTCGCCCCGGGACAGCTATGGCTACACCTTC
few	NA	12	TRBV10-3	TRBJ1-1	CAISPGATEAFF	TGTGCCATCAGTCCAGGGGCCACTGAAGCTTTCTTT
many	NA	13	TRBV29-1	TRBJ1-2	CSVEGGQWYGYTF	TGCAGCGTTGAAGGGGGGCAGTGGTATGGCTACACCTTC
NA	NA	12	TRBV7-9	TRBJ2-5	CASSLFAQPQYF	TGTGCCAGCAGCTTATTTGCTCAGCCCCAGTACTTC
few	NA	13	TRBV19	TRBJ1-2	CASRKERLYGYTF	TGTGCCAGTAGGAAGGAAAGGCTCTATGGCTACACCTTC
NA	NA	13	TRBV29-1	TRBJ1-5	CSLAGTPYQPQHF	TGCAGCTTAGCGGGGACACCCTATCAGCCCCAGCATTTT
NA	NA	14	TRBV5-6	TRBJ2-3	CASSLPQGTDTQYF	TGTGCCAGCAGCTTGCCACAGGGAACAGATACGCAGTATTTT
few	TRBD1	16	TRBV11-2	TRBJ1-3	CASSFVTGVSGNTIYF	TGTGCCAGCAGCTTTGTAACAGGGGTGTCTGGAAACACCATATATTTT
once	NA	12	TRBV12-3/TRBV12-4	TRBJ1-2	CASSGAAYGYTF	TGTGCCAGCAGTGGGGCGGCCTATGGCTACACCTTC
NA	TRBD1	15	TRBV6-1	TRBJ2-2	CASSLTGGMAGELFF	TGTGCCAGCAGTTTAACAGGGGGGATGGCCGGGGAGCTGTTTTTT
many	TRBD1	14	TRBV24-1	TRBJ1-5	CATRGTGYNQPQHF	TGTGCCACCAGGGGGACAGGGTACAATCAGCCCCAGCATTTT
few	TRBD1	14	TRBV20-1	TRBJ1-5	CSARTGGGNQPQHF	TGCAGTGCCAGGACAGGGGGAGGCAATCAGCCCCAGCATTTT
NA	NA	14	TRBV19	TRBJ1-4	CASHYGPANEKLFF	TGTGCCAGTCACTACGGACCGGCTAATGAAAAACTGTTTTTT
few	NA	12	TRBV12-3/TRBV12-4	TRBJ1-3	CASNHAGNTIYF	TGTGCCAGCAACCACGCCGGAAACACCATATATTTT
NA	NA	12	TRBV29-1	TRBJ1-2	CSGRWAGDGYTF	TGCAGCGGTCGTTGGGCAGGGGATGGCTACACCTTC
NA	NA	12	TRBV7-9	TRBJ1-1	CASSYRGGGAFF	TGTGCCAGCAGCTACCGAGGTGGGGGAGCTTTCTTT
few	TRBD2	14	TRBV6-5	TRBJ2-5	CASTNSGVQETQYF	TGTGCCAGCACCAATAGCGGGGTTCAAGAGACCCAGTACTTC
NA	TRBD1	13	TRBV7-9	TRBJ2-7	CASSFKGQSEQYF	TGTGCCAGCAGTTTCAAGGGACAGTCCGAGCAGTACTTC
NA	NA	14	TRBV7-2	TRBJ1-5	CASSLEPGRQPQHF	TGTGCCAGCAGCTTAGAACCCGGTAGGCAGCCCCAGCATTTT
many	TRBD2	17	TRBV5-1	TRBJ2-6	CASLGTSATTGANVLTF	TGCGCCAGCCTCGGGACTAGCGCCACCACTGGGGCCAACGTCCTGACTTTC
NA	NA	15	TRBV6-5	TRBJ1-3	CASSYSKGPGNTIYF	TGTGCCAGCAGTTACTCGAAAGGGCCTGGAAACACCATATATTTT
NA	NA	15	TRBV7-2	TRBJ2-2	CASSLGFLNTGELFF	TGTGCCAGCAGCTTAGGTTTCCTGAACACCGGGGAGCTGTTTTTT
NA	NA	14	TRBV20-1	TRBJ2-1	CSARELTGDNEQFF	TGCAGTGCTAGAGAACTCACGGGGGACAATGAGCAGTTCTTC
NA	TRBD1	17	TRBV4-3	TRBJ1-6	CASSHGQARSYNSPLHF	TGCGCCAGCAGCCACGGACAGGCTCGCTCCTATAATTCACCCCTCCACTTT
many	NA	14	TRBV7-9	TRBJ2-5	CASSFGQGEETQYF	TGTGCCAGCAGTTTCGGGCAGGGCGAAGAGACCCAGTACTTC
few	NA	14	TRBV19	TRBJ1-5	CASSPQTGVQPQHF	TGTGCCAGTAGTCCTCAGACAGGTGTCCAGCCCCAGCATTTT
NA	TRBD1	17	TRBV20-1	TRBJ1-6	CSARGGQGMGSNSPLHF	TGCAGTGCTAGAGGAGGACAGGGGATGGGCTCTAATTCACCCCTCCACTTT
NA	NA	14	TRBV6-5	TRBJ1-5	CASSVWGVNQPQHF	TGTGCCAGCAGTGTTTGGGGGGTTAATCAGCCCCAGCATTTT
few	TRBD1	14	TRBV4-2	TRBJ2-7	CASSQAGQGGEQYF	TGTGCCAGCAGCCAGGCGGGACAGGGGGGCGAGCAGTACTTC
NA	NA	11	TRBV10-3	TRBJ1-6	CAIRSNSPLHF	TGTGCCATCAGAAGTAATTCACCCCTCCACTTT
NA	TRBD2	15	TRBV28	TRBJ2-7	CASSVTSGRAYEQYF	TGTGCCAGCAGTGTTACTAGCGGGAGGGCCTACGAGCAGTACTTC
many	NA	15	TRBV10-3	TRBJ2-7	CAISEEYGNSYEQYF	TGTGCCATCAGTGAGGAGTACGGTAACTCCTACGAGCAGTACTTC
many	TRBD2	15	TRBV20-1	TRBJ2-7	CSARDLLAGTYEQYF	TGCAGTGCTAGAGATTTACTAGCGGGTACCTACGAGCAGTACTTC